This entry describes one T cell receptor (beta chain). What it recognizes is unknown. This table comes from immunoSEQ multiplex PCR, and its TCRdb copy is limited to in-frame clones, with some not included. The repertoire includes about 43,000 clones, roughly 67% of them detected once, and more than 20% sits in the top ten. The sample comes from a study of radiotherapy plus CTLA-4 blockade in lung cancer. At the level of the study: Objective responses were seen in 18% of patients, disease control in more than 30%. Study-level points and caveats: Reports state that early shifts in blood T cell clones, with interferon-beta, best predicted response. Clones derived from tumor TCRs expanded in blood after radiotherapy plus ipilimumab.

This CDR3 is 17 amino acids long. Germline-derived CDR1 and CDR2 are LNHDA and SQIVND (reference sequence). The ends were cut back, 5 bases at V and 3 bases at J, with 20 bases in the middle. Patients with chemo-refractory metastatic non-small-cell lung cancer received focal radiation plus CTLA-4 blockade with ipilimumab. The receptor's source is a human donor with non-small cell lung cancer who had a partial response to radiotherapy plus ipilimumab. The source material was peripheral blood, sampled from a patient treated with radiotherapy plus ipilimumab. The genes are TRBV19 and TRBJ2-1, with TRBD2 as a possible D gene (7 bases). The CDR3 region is CASSPRLGGGGYNEQFF. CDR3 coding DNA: TGTGCCAGTAGTCCCCGTTTGGGGGGGGGCGGCTACAATGAGCAGTTCTTC.